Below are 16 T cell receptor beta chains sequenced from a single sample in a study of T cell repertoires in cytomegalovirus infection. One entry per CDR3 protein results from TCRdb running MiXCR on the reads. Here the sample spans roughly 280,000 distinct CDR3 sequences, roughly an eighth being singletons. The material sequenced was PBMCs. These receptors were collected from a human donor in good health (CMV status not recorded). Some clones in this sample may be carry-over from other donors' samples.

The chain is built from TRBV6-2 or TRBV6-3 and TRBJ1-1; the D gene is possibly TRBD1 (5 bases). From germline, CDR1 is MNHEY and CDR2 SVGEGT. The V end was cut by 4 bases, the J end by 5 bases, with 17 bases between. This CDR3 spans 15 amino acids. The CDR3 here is CASSSGGSIVTEAFF. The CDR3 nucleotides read TGTGCCAGCAGTTCTGGGGGGTCCATAGTAACTGAAGCTTTCTTT.

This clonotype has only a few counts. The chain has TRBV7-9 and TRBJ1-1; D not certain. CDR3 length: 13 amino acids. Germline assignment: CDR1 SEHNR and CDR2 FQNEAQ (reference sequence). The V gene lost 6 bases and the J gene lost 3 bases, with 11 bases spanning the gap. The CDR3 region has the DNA TGTGCCAGCAGTTCTAACGCGGACACTGAAGCTTTCTTT. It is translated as CASSSNADTEAFF.

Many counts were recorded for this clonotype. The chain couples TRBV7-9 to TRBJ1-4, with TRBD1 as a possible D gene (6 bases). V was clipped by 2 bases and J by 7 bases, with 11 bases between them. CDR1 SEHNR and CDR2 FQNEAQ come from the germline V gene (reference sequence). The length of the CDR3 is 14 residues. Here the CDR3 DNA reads TGTGCCAGCAGCTTAAAACAGGGTCTTGAAAAACTGTTTTTT. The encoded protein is CASSLKQGLEKLFF.

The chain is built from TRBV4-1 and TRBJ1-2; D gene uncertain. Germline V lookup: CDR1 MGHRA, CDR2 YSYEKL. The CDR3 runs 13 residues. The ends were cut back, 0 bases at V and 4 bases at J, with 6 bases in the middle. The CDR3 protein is CASSQDKVYGYTF. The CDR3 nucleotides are TGCGCCAGCAGCCAAGATAAAGTCTATGGCTACACCTTC.

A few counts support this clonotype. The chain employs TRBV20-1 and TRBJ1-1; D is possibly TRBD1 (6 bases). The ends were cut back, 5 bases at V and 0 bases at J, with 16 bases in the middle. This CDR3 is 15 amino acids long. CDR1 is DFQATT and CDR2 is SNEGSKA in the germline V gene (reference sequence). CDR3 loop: CSAGTGRGMNTEAFF. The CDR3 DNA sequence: TGCAGTGCTGGCACAGGGAGGGGGATGAACACTGAAGCTTTCTTT.

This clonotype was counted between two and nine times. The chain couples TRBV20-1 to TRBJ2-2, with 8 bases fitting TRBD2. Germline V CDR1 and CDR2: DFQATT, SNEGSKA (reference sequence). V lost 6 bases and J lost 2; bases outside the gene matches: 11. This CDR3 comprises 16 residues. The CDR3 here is CSATGGYRRNTGELFF. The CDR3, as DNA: TGCAGTGCAACGGGGGGGTACAGGAGAAACACCGGGGAGCTGTTTTTT.

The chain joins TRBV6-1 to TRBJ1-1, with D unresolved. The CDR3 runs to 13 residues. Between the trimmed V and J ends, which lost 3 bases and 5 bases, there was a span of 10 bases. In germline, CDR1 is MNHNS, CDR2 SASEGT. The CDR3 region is CASSDKGGTEAFF. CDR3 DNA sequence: TGTGCCAGCAGTGATAAGGGAGGGACTGAAGCTTTCTTT.

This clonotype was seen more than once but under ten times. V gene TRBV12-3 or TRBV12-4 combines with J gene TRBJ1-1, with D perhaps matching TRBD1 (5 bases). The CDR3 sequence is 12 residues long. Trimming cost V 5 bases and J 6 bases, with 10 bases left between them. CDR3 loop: CASSRGGSEAFF. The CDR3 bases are TGTGCCAGCAGTCGGGGCGGATCTGAAGCTTTCTTT.

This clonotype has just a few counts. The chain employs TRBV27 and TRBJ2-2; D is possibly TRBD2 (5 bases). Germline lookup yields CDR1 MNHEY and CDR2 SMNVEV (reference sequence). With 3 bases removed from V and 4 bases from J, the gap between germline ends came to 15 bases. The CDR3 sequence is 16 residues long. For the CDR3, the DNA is TGTGCCAGCAGTTTCTTCTGGTCTGCGGGCACCGGGGAGCTGTTTTTT. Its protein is CASSFFWSAGTGELFF.

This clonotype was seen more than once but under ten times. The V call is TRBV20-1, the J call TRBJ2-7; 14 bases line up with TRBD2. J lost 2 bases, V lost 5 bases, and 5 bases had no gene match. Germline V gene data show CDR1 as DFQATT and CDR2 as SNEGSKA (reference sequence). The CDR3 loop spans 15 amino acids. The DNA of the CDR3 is TGCAGTGCTCCGGGGACTAGCGGGAGCCCCTACGAGCAGTACTTC. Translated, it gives CSAPGTSGSPYEQYF.

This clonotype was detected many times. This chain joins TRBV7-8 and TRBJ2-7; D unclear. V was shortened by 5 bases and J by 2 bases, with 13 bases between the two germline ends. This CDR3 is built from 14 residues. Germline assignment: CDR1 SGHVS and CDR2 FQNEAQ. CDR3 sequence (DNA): TGTGCCAGCAGCCCTGATGAGACCACCTACGAGCAGTACTTC. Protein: CASSPDETTYEQYF.

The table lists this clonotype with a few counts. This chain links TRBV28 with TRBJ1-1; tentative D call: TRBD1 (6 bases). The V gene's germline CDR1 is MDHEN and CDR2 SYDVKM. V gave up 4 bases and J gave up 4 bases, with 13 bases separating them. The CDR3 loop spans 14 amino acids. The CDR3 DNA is TGTGCCAGCAGTTGGGGGGGCCATGGCACTGAAGCTTTCTTT. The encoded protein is CASSWGGHGTEAFF.

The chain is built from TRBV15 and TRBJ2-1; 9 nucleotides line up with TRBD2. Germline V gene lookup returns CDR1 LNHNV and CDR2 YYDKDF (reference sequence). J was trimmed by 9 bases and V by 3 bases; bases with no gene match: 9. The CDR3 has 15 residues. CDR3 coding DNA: TGTGCCACCAGCAGCGCCGGGACTAGCTATATTGAGCAGTTCTTC. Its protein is CATSSAGTSYIEQFF.

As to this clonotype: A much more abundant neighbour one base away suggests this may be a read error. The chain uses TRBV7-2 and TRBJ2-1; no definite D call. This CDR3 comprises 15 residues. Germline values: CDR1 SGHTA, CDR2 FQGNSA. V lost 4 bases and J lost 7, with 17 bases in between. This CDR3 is CASSSPAPIRNEQFF. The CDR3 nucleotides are TGTGCCAGCAGCTCCCCTGCACCGATCAGGAATGAGCAGTTCTTC. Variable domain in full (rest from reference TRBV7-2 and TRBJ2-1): GAGVSQSPSNKVTEKGKDVELRCDPISGHTALYWYRQSLGQGLEFLIYFQGNSAPDKSGLPSDRFSAERTGGSVSTLTIQRTQQEDSAVYLCASSSPAPIRNEQFFGPGTRLTVL.

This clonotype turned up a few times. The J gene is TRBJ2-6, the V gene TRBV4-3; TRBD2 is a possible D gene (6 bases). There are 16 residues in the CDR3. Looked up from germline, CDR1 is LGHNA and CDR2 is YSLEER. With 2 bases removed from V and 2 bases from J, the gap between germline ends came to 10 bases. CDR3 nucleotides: TGCGCCAGCAGCCAATCGGGAGTCACTGGGGCCAACGTCCTGACTTTC. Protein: CASSQSGVTGANVLTF.

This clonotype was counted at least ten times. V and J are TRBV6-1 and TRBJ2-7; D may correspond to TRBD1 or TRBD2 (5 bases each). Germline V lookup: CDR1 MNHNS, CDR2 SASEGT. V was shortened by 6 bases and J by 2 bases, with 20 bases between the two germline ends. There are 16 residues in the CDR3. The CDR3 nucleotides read TGTGCCAGCAGCCCCTCGGGGCAGAGTTTTACCTACGAGCAGTACTTC. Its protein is CASSPSGQSFTYEQYF.